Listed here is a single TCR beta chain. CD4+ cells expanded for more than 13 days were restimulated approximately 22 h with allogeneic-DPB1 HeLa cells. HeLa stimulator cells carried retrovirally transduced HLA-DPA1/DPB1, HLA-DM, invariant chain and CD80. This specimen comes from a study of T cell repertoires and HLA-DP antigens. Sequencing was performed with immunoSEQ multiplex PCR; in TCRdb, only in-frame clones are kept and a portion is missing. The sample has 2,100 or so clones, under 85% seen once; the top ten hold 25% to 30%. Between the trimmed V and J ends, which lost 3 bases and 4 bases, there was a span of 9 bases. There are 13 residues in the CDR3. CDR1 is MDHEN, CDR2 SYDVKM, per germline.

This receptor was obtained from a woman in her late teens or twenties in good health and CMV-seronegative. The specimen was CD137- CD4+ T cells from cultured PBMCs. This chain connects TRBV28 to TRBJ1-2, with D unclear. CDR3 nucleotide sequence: TGTGCCAGCAGTTTGGCAGGCTTCTATGGCTACACCTTC. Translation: CASSLAGFYGYTF.